There are a few counts of the clone carrying this T cell receptor (beta chain). Its antigen remains unknown. Purity (above 98%) was reached by all sorted populations. The data originate from a study of beta chain features in type 1 diabetes. Study context: When patients were set against healthy donors, age, gender and cell yields were similar. Overall study findings and caveats: Among all four CD4+ subsets, Type 1 diabetes patients had TCRB CDR3s that were moderately but significantly shorter. Unsettled here was the matter of whether HLA type influences TCRB rearrangement.

The CDR3 length is 17 residues. The authors reverse transcribed all of the isolated RNA, so sequencing captured expressed TCRB transcripts. Libraries were prepared by immunoSEQ multiplex PCR; TCRdb keeps only in-frame clonotypes and omits some of them. The sample includes 600,000 to 700,000 clones, roughly 12% of them seen just once. Material for sequencing was naive CD4+ T cells from blood. The receptor comes from a man younger than 45 with type 1 diabetes. The chain joins TRBV21-1 to TRBJ2-3. TRBV21-1 is listed as a pseudogene. The DNA of the CDR3 is TGTGCCAGCAGCACCAAAAGTTGGGGGAAAGCGAGAGATACGCAGTATTTT. Translated, it gives CASSTKSWGKARDTQYF.